This T cell receptor (beta chain) was recorded in a study of blood T cell repertoires in COVID-19. Whole-study context: Specimens from acute and convalescent COVID-19 originated in the United States, Italy and Spain. Sources were T cells, B-cell-depleted T cells, or PBMCs; the material itself was cDNA or gDNA.

In germline, CDR1 is KGHSH, CDR2 LQKENI. This CDR3 contains 12 residues. Trimming took off 3 bases at V and 5 bases at J, with 5 bases between the two ends. In the source study's methods: By means of reference gene primer amplification, nucleated cell counts were estimated. Profiled with immunoSEQ multiplex PCR; TCRdb holds only in-frame clones, not every one. D and trimming come from the DNA, and the V and J calls and clone size come from that table. The sample includes 120,000 to 150,000 clones, roughly 84% seen only once; the top ten take more than 5%. Participant-reported clinical history was the basis for cohort assignment.

V and J are TRBV18 and TRBJ2-1; D is possibly TRBD1 (5 bases). The specimen sequenced was PBMCs or T cells enriched from blood (not recorded which). The TCR was taken from a woman aged 45 to 65 who had been exposed to COVID-19. CDR3 nucleotides: TGTGCCAGCTCACCGACAGACAATGAGCAGTTCTTC. Amino acids: CASSPTDNEQFF.